What follows is one TCR beta chain and its context. The data were obtained in a study of cytomegalovirus exposure and HLA in healthy donors. The CDR3 is 16 amino acids. Looked up from germline, CDR1 is MNHNY and CDR2 is SVGAGI (reference sequence). With 5 bases clipped from V and 0 bases from J, the junction kept 6 bases outside the gene matches. PCR was performed using 60 Vbeta and 13 Jbeta primers. Assay used: immunoSEQ multiplex PCR; TCRdb lists only in-frame clones, some missing. The table records approximately 110,000 clones, 70% to 80% of them present only once. The sample taken for sequencing was PBMCs. The V call is TRBV6-6, the J call TRBJ2-2, with 7 bases lining up with TRBD1. The receptor comes from a woman between 40 and 50 years old in good health and CMV-seropositive. CDR3 DNA: TGTGCCAGCAGTCCCCAGCAGGGGGCGAACACCGGGGAGCTGTTTTTT. This gives the protein CASSPQQGANTGELFF.